This T cell receptor beta chain derives from a study of CD8+ T cells in alopecia areata. In each case, RNA was isolated and then reverse transcribed into cDNA as the sequencing template. The repertoire was sequenced with immunoSEQ multiplex PCR; TCRdb's copy has only in-frame clones and lacks some. This table has some 150,000 clones, roughly 53% appearing once. Germline V CDR1 and CDR2: KGHSH, LQKENI. Trimming cost V 1 base and J 5 bases, with 17 bases left between them. The CDR3 runs to 16 residues. This clonotype originated in a human donor with alopecia areata. This sample comprised CD4+ T cells sorted from blood, obtained at week 0. The rearrangement joins TRBV18 to TRBJ2-5; D ambiguous. Here the CDR3 DNA reads TGTGCCAGCTCACCACAGCTCTCAATGTTTAAGGAGACCCAGTACTTC. It translates to CASSPQLSMFKETQYF.